The 25 T cell receptor beta chains listed next were all sequenced from one sample in a study of control samples from healthy donors and cancer patients. This table comes from immunoSEQ multiplex PCR, and its TCRdb copy is limited to in-frame clones, with some not included. The sample holds about 180,000 clones, roughly 89% seen once. Input material: blood. These receptors were collected from a woman aged 50 to 65 in good health.

CDR3 in amino acids: CASRANLNTEAFF. Written as DNA, the CDR3 is TGTGCCAGCAGGGCAAACCTTAACACTGAAGCTTTCTTT. The V and J genes are TRBV6-5 and TRBJ1-1, with no clear D. Looked up from germline, CDR1 is MNHEY and CDR2 is SVGAGI. Between the trimmed V and J ends, which lost 6 bases and 2 bases, there was a span of 10 bases. The CDR3 loop spans 13 amino acids.

This chain joins TRBV7-2 and TRBJ2-4; 7 bases map to TRBD1. There are 14 residues in the CDR3. The V and J ends lost 2 bases and 13 bases, in that order; junction bases with no gene match: 11. The V gene's germline CDR1 is SGHTA and CDR2 FQGNSA. CDR3 sequence (DNA): TGTGCCAGCAGCTTAAGCCTCCGGGACAGACCCCAGTACTTC. Protein sequence: CASSLSLRDRPQYF. The variable domain in full, completed from reference TRBV7-2 and TRBJ2-4, reads GAGVSQSPSNKVTEKGKDVELRCDPISGHTALYWYRQSLGQGLEFLIYFQGNSAPDKSGLPSDRFSAERTGGSVSTLTIQRTQQEDSAVYLCASSLSLRDRPQYFGAGTRLSVL.

The genes are TRBV27 and TRBJ1-1, with D hard to call. V lost 6 bases to trimming and J lost 5 bases, with 13 bases between them. This CDR3 has 13 amino acids. Germline V gene data show CDR1 as MNHEY and CDR2 as SMNVEV (reference sequence). The CDR3 here is CASSSTPRTEAFF. As DNA, the CDR3 is TGTGCCAGCAGCTCGACCCCCCGGACTGAAGCTTTCTTT.

The chain is built from TRBV27 and TRBJ2-7, with TRBD2 matching 10 bases. Looked up from germline, CDR1 is MNHEY and CDR2 is SMNVEV (reference sequence). The V segment lost 6 bases and the J segment 0 bases; nucleotides outside the gene matches: 5. CDR3 length equals 15 residues. The chain's CDR3 is CASRGLAPSSYEQYF. In DNA, the CDR3 is TGTGCCAGCAGGGGACTAGCGCCCAGCTCCTACGAGCAGTACTTC.

This clone was seen just once. CDR3 residues: CAISDLGVREKLFF. DNA of the CDR3: TGTGCCATCAGTGATCTTGGGGTTCGGGAAAAACTGTTTTTT. V and J are TRBV10-3 and TRBJ1-4; no definite D call. CDR1 and CDR2 from the germline V gene are ENHRY and SYGVKD. There are 14 residues in the CDR3. Between the trimmed V and J ends, which lost 3 bases and 8 bases, there was a span of 13 bases.

The CDR3 DNA is TGTGCCAGCAGCTTCGGACAGGGGGGTTTTCAGCCCCAGCATTTT. Protein sequence: CASSFGQGGFQPQHF. The rearrangement joins TRBV7-8 to TRBJ1-5, with 10 positions matching TRBD1. Losses at the gene ends were 3 bases for V and 6 bases for J; bases not matched to a gene: 5. In germline, CDR1 is SGHVS, CDR2 FQNEAQ. The CDR3 runs to 15 residues.

This clone appeared once. The rearrangement joins TRBV28 to TRBJ2-3, with D perhaps being TRBD1 or TRBD2 (5 bases each). The V gene lost 7 bases and the J gene lost 1 base, with 15 bases spanning the gap. CDR3 length: 15 amino acids. Germline lookup yields CDR1 MDHEN and CDR2 SYDVKM. The CDR3 bases are TGTGCCAGCATCAATCATGGGGGACGCACAGATACGCAGTATTTT. This translates into CASINHGGRTDTQYF.

The J gene is TRBJ2-5, the V gene TRBV7-2; 9 bases agree with TRBD2. From germline, CDR1 is SGHTA and CDR2 FQGNSA. The CDR3 has 15 residues. With 5 bases clipped from V and 5 bases from J, the junction kept 9 bases outside the gene matches. CDR3 bases: TGTGCCAGCAGCCTATCTAGCGGGACGGCGGAGACCCAGTACTTC. Protein product: CASSLSSGTAETQYF.

The chain is built from TRBV5-1 and TRBJ2-7; either TRBD1 or TRBD2 may supply D (5 bases each). Germline V gene sequence: CDR1 SGHRS, CDR2 YFSETQ. Trimming removed 5 bases at V and 6 bases at J, with 12 bases between. CDR3 size: 12 residues. This chain's CDR3 is CASSVAGSEQYF. As DNA, the CDR3 is TGCGCCAGCAGTGTTGCAGGGAGCGAGCAGTACTTC. The full variable domain, rest sourced from reference TRBV5-1 and TRBJ2-7, is KAGVTQTPRYLIKTRGQQVTLSCSPISGHRSVSWYQQTPGQGLQFLFEYFSETQRNKGNFPGRFSGRQFSNSRSEMNVSTLELGDSALYLCASSVAGSEQYFGPGTRLTVT.

The rearrangement uses TRBV28 and TRBJ1-4; D uncertain. The CDR3 contains 15 residues. V lost 2 bases and J 5 bases, leaving 12 bases between the germline ends. The germline V gene encodes CDR1 MDHEN and CDR2 SYDVKM. The CDR3 here is CASSLAGSTNEKLFF. DNA of the CDR3: TGTGCCAGCAGTTTAGCGGGCAGCACAAATGAAAAACTGTTTTTT. The entire variable domain, with the rest obtained from reference TRBV28 and TRBJ1-4, is as follows: DVKVTQSSRYLVKRTGEKVFLECVQDMDHENMFWYRQDPGLGLRLIYFSYDVKMKEKGDIPEGYSVSREKKERFSLILESASTNQTSMYLCASSLAGSTNEKLFFGSGTQLSVL.

The chain employs TRBV7-8 and TRBJ2-7, with D tentatively TRBD1 (6 bases). CDR1 and CDR2 from the germline V gene are SGHVS and FQNEAQ. The V gene lost 7 bases and the J gene lost 2 bases, with 15 bases spanning the gap. The CDR3 spans 14 residues. CDR3 loop: CASTPMQGPYEQYF. CDR3 bases: TGTGCCAGCACCCCGATGCAGGGGCCCTACGAGCAGTACTTC.

The CDR3 DNA reads as TGTGCCAGCAGCTTAGGGGGACAAACTGGAAACACCATATATTTT. It is translated as CASSLGGQTGNTIYF. This chain connects TRBV7-3 to TRBJ1-3, with a weak D call TRBD1 (6 bases). Between the trimmed V and J ends, which lost 2 bases and 2 bases, there was a span of 10 bases. Germline V lookup: CDR1 SGHTA, CDR2 FQGTGA. This CDR3 region has 15 residues. The variable domain in full, completed from reference TRBV7-3 and TRBJ1-3, reads GAGVSQTPSNKVTEKGKYVELRCDPISGHTALYWYRQSLGQGPEFLIYFQGTGAADDSGLPNDRFFAVRPEGSVSTLKIQRTERGDSAVYLCASSLGGQTGNTIYFGEGSWLTVV.

The chain uses TRBV3-1 (or the pseudogene TRBV3-2) and TRBJ1-1; no clear D gene. In germline, CDR1 is LGHDT, CDR2 YNNKEL (reference sequence). CDR3 length: 14 amino acids. V was clipped by 2 bases and J by 4 bases, with 11 bases between them. Here the CDR3 reads CASSQFSSGTEAFF. The CDR3 coding sequence is TGTGCCAGCAGCCAATTCAGTAGTGGCACTGAAGCTTTCTTT.

The rearrangement links TRBV7-9 to TRBJ1-2; D unclear. CDR1 and CDR2 from the germline V gene are SEHNR and FQNEAQ (reference sequence). V was shortened by 2 bases and J by 1 base, with 11 bases between the two germline ends. This CDR3 spans 15 amino acids. This CDR3 reads CASSLWAALNYGYTF. In DNA form, the CDR3 reads TGTGCCAGCAGCTTATGGGCAGCCCTTAACTATGGCTACACCTTC.

This chain joins TRBV24-1 and TRBJ2-1, with 7 nucleotides matching TRBD2. The CDR3 consists of 13 residues. Germline-derived CDR1 and CDR2 are KGHDR and SFDVKD. Trimming cost V 0 bases and J 8 bases; bases outside gene matches: 0. The CDR3 DNA reads TGTGCCACCAGTGATTTGGGGGGGGATGAGCAGTTCTTC. It translates to CATSDLGGDEQFF.

The chain employs TRBV6-6 and TRBJ1-2; no firm D call. The germline gives CDR1 MNHNY, CDR2 SVGAGI (reference sequence). The CDR3 contains 13 residues. V was shortened by 6 bases and J by 0 bases, with 8 bases between the two germline ends. CDR3 region: CASSQKSNYGYTF. The CDR3 DNA reads TGTGCCAGCAGCCAGAAGTCTAACTATGGCTACACCTTC.

The V gene is TRBV30, the J gene TRBJ1-3, with 7 bases identical to TRBD1. Germline V lookup: CDR1 GTSNPN, CDR2 SVGIG (reference sequence). The V segment lost 5 bases and the J segment 4 bases; nucleotides outside the gene matches: 11. This CDR3 is 15 amino acids long. The CDR3 loop is CAWFQKDRWGNTIYF. The CDR3 DNA reads as TGTGCCTGGTTTCAGAAGGACAGGTGGGGAAACACCATATATTTT.

This clone was counted once. Here the CDR3 reads CASSYLGGKTNYGYTF. In nucleotides, the CDR3 is TGTGCCAGCAGTTATCTCGGGGGGAAAACTAACTATGGCTACACCTTC. This chain links TRBV6-2 or TRBV6-3 with TRBJ1-2; TRBD1 might be the D (5 bases). This CDR3 contains 16 residues. V lost 3 bases to trimming and J lost 0 bases, with 14 bases between them. Germline CDR1 reads MNHEY; CDR2 reads SVGEGT.

This clone showed up just once. The rearrangement joins TRBV18 to TRBJ2-3; 9 bases agree with TRBD2. The V gene end was trimmed by 2 bases and the J gene end by 0 bases; junction bases not matched to a gene: 9. The CDR3 spans 18 residues. Germline V CDR1 and CDR2: KGHSH, LQKENI. The CDR3 loop reads CASSPALSGRSSTDTQYF. The CDR3 DNA reads TGTGCCAGCTCACCAGCCCTCAGCGGGAGGTCGAGCACAGATACGCAGTATTTT.

The chain uses TRBV6-2 or TRBV6-3 and TRBJ2-2; TRBD1 agrees at 7 bases. There are 16 residues in the CDR3. From germline, CDR1 is MNHEY and CDR2 SVGEGT. V was pared by 4 bases and J by 0 bases, with 5 bases of the junction left unmatched. The CDR3 spells CASSSLGGANTGELFF. The CDR3 DNA follows: TGTGCCAGCAGTTCTCTAGGGGGCGCGAACACCGGGGAGCTGTTTTTT.

J is TRBJ1-4 and V is TRBV28; TRBD1 matches 7 bases. The CDR3 runs 14 residues. The trim removed 7 bases at V and 4 bases at J, leaving 6 bases unmatched. CDR1 is MDHEN and CDR2 is SYDVKM in the germline V gene. DNA for the CDR3: TGTGCCAGCAAGCAGGGGGTGATTAATGAAAAACTGTTTTTT. This translates into CASKQGVINEKLFF. The full variable domain, completed using reference TRBV28 and TRBJ1-4, is DVKVTQSSRYLVKRTGEKVFLECVQDMDHENMFWYRQDPGLGLRLIYFSYDVKMKEKGDIPEGYSVSREKKERFSLILESASTNQTSMYLCASKQGVINEKLFFGSGTQLSVL.

The chain uses TRBV5-6 and TRBJ1-4, with a weak D call TRBD1 (5 bases). The CDR3 covers 14 residues. With 2 bases removed from V and 8 bases from J, the gap between germline ends came to 13 bases. CDR1 SGHDT and CDR2 YYEEEE come from the germline V gene. The CDR3 nucleotides are TGTGCCAGCAGCTTTGTCGGGGGGAAAGAAAAACTGTTTTTT. It yields the protein CASSFVGGKEKLFF.

The chain combines TRBV9 with TRBJ2-1; 14 positions agree with TRBD2. J gave up 4 bases and V 0 bases, and 9 bases lay outside the gene matches. CDR1 and CDR2 from the germline V gene are SGDLS and YYNGEE. The CDR3 totals 19 residues. The CDR3 is CASSVAGTSGSTLYNEQFF. The CDR3 DNA reads TGTGCCAGCAGCGTAGCCGGGACTAGCGGGAGTACGTTATACAATGAGCAGTTCTTC.

This clone has a single count. The rearrangement links TRBV3-1 (or the pseudogene TRBV3-2) to TRBJ2-3, with 8 bases matching TRBD2. The ends lost 1 base at V and 3 bases at J; junction bases unmatched: 9. The germline CDR1 and CDR2 sequences are LGHDT and YNNKEL (reference sequence). The CDR3 spans 17 residues. The CDR3, as DNA: TGTGCCAGCAGCCAAGCCGTGGCGGGAGGAAGGACAGATACGCAGTATTTT. Encoded protein: CASSQAVAGGRTDTQYF.

CDR3 protein: CASSRISGSWAGGANVLTF. The CDR3 region has the DNA TGTGCCAGCAGCCGAATTAGCGGGAGCTGGGCCGGAGGGGCCAACGTCCTGACTTTC. The chain combines TRBV6-6 with TRBJ2-6, with TRBD2 identical over 9 bases. Germline-derived CDR1 and CDR2 are MNHNY and SVGAGI (reference sequence). The CDR3 contains 19 residues. V shed 6 bases and J 4 bases; nucleotides not matched to a gene: 16.